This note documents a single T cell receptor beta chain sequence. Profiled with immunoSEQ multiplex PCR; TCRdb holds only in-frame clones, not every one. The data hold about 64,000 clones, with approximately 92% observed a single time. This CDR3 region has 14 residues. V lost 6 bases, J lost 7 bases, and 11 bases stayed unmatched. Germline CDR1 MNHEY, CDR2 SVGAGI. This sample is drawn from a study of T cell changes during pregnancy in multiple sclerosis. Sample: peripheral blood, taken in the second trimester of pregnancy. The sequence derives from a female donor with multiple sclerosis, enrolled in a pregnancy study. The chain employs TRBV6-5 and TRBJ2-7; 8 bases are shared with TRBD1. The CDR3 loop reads CASSPGTGSREQYF. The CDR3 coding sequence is TGTGCCAGCAGCCCCGGGACAGGTAGTCGGGAGCAGTACTTC.